These 27 T cell receptor beta chains were sequenced from one sample in a study of blood T cell repertoires in COVID-19. Profiling relied on immunoSEQ multiplex PCR, and the TCRdb table lists in-frame clones only, not all of them. This table holds 150,000 to 200,000 clones, about nine tenths found once. Sequenced material: peripheral blood. These receptors all come from a woman between 50 and 59 years old with acute or convalescent COVID-19.

V and J are TRBV2 and TRBJ2-2; 14 bases fit TRBD2. V gave up 6 bases and J gave up 6 bases; unmatched junction bases: 6. This CDR3 has 16 residues. Germline V gene sequence: CDR1 SNHLY, CDR2 FYNNEI. CDR3 nucleotides: TGTGCCAGCAGGACACCGGGACTAGCGGGAGCCGGGGAGCTGTTTTTT. The encoded protein is CASRTPGLAGAGELFF.

The J gene is TRBJ2-7, the V gene TRBV15, with D possibly being TRBD2 (5 bases). Germline V CDR1 and CDR2: LNHNV, YYDKDF (reference sequence). The CDR3 consists of 15 residues. V was shortened by 0 bases and J by 4 bases, with 13 bases between the two germline ends. The CDR3 is CATSRDRSGSYEQYF. In DNA, the CDR3 is TGTGCCACCAGCAGAGATAGGTCGGGGAGTTACGAGCAGTACTTC. Looking up the rest from reference TRBV15 and TRBJ2-7 gives the full variable domain: DAMVIQNPRYQVTQFGKPVTLSCSQTLNHNVMYWYQQKSSQAPKLLFHYYDKDFNNEADTPDNFQSRRPNTSFCFLDIRSPGLGDTAMYLCATSRDRSGSYEQYFGPGTRLTVT.

The chain is built from TRBV7-9 and TRBJ1-2, with 8 positions matching TRBD1. The CDR3 runs 17 residues. Germline CDR1 is SEHNR and CDR2 is FQNEAQ (reference sequence). The V gene end was trimmed by 2 bases and the J gene end by 2 bases; junction bases not matched to a gene: 10. CDR3 protein: CASSLLRLDRDNYGYTF. CDR3 bases: TGTGCCAGCAGCTTATTACGCCTGGACAGGGACAACTATGGCTACACCTTC.

The chain carries TRBV6-2 or TRBV6-3 and TRBJ1-3; D ambiguous. Germline-derived CDR1 and CDR2 are MNHEY and SVGEGT. Trimming cost V 1 base and J 0 bases, with 10 bases left between them. The CDR3 has 16 residues. DNA of the CDR3: TGTGCCAGCAGTTACTATGGAGCTTACTCTGGAAACACCATATATTTT. Its protein product is CASSYYGAYSGNTIYF.

This chain links TRBV19 with TRBJ2-7; D is undetermined. Germline V CDR1 and CDR2: LNHDA, SQIVND (reference sequence). This CDR3 has 15 residues. Trimming removed 5 bases at V and 0 bases at J, with 14 bases between. The CDR3 nucleotides read TGTGCCAGTAGTCCTGGCTACAGTCCCTCCTACGAGCAGTACTTC. It is translated as CASSPGYSPSYEQYF.

The rearrangement links TRBV3-1 (or the pseudogene TRBV3-2) to TRBJ2-7; 11 bases line up with TRBD2. Germline V lookup: CDR1 LGHDT, CDR2 YNNKEL (reference sequence). The V and J ends lost 4 bases and 7 bases, in that order; junction bases with no gene match: 9. CDR3 length: 15 residues. The CDR3 bases are TGTGCCAGCAGCCTGACTAGCGGGGCTGGTGTGGAGCAGTACTTC. It specifies CASSLTSGAGVEQYF.

V is TRBV7-3 and J is TRBJ1-6, with 9 nucleotides matching TRBD1. The CDR3 extends over 14 amino acids. The V and J ends lost 6 bases and 5 bases, in that order; junction bases with no gene match: 2. The germline gives CDR1 SGHTA, CDR2 FQGTGA. The CDR3 here is CASRRQGDNSPLHF. Here the CDR3 DNA reads TGTGCCAGCAGGCGACAGGGGGATAATTCACCCCTCCACTTT.

The chain employs TRBV11-3 and TRBJ2-3; D is possibly TRBD2 (5 bases). Germline CDR1 reads SGHNT; CDR2 reads YENEEA. The CDR3 loop spans 13 amino acids. The V and J ends lost 1 base and 8 bases respectively, with 10 bases between them. The CDR3 DNA sequence: TGTGCCAGCAGCTTAGGATCCGAGGGTACGCAGTATTTT. It yields the protein CASSLGSEGTQYF.

The chain uses TRBV30 and TRBJ2-2, with TRBD2 matching 9 bases. The CDR3 spans 15 residues. The V gene end was trimmed by 3 bases and the J gene end by 7 bases; junction bases not matched to a gene: 9. Germline values: CDR1 GTSNPN, CDR2 SVGIG (reference sequence). In DNA, the CDR3 is TGTGCCTGGAGGCGGGGACTAGCAGGGGTCGGGGAGCTGTTTTTT. Amino acid sequence: CAWRRGLAGVGELFF.

V and J are TRBV5-1 and TRBJ2-2; tentatively, D is TRBD1 (7 bases). CDR1 is SGHRS and CDR2 is YFSETQ in the germline V gene. V was pared by 7 bases and J by 7 bases, with 14 bases between. The CDR3 spans 13 residues. CDR3 region: CASSPQGGGELFF. The CDR3 nucleotides read TGCGCCAGCTCCCCCCAGGGGGGCGGGGAGCTGTTTTTT.

The J gene is TRBJ2-7, the V gene TRBV7-8, with D perhaps matching TRBD2 (6 bases). Germline CDR1 reads SGHVS; CDR2 reads FQNEAQ. The CDR3 spans 17 residues. V lost 5 bases and J lost 1, with 21 bases in between. In DNA form, the CDR3 reads TGTGCCAGCAGCCACCCCGGGAGAGGACTCAGGTCCTACGAGCAGTACTTC. It is translated as CASSHPGRGLRSYEQYF.

The V gene is TRBV7-9, the J gene TRBJ2-2; TRBD2 aligns across 11 bases. The germline CDR1 and CDR2 sequences are SEHNR and FQNEAQ (reference sequence). The CDR3 spans 16 residues. Losses at the gene ends were 0 bases for V and 4 bases for J; bases not matched to a gene: 1. The CDR3 coding sequence is TGTGCCAGCAGCTTAGCCGGGACTAGCGGCACCGGGGAGCTGTTTTTT. Its translation is CASSLAGTSGTGELFF.

The chain recombines TRBV15 with TRBJ1-2; the D gene is possibly TRBD1 (5 bases). Germline CDR1 and CDR2: LNHNV and YYDKDF (reference sequence). CDR3 length: 16 amino acids. Trimming shortened V by 5 bases and J by 3 bases, and 19 bases separated the two germline ends. Written as DNA, the CDR3 is TGTGCCACCAGCCGGGTTAGGGGCCCGCTGGACTATGGCTACACCTTC. This translates into CATSRVRGPLDYGYTF. Together with reference TRBV15 and TRBJ1-2, the CDR3 gives the full variable domain: DAMVIQNPRYQVTQFGKPVTLSCSQTLNHNVMYWYQQKSSQAPKLLFHYYDKDFNNEADTPDNFQSRRPNTSFCFLDIRSPGLGDTAMYLCATSRVRGPLDYGYTFGSGTRLTVV.

The V call is TRBV9, the J call TRBJ2-7, with 11 bases fitting TRBD2. The V gene end was trimmed by 1 base and the J gene end by 1 base; junction bases not matched to a gene: 7. The germline V gene encodes CDR1 SGDLS and CDR2 YYNGEE. The CDR3 spans 17 residues. CDR3 DNA sequence: TGTGCCAGCAGCGTAACCTCCCTAGCGGGGGGTTCCTACGAGCAGTACTTC. It translates to CASSVTSLAGGSYEQYF.

The V call is TRBV7-9, the J call TRBJ1-2; D might be TRBD1 (5 bases). V lost 6 bases and J 0 bases, leaving 14 bases between the germline ends. Germline CDR1 SEHNR, CDR2 FQNEAQ (reference sequence). The CDR3 is 15 residues long. DNA of the CDR3: TGTGCCAGCAGAACCTCAGGGCGAGCTAACTATGGCTACACCTTC. Amino acids: CASRTSGRANYGYTF.

This clone was recorded a few times. The chain uses TRBV4-1 and TRBJ2-3; 8 bases are a match to TRBD2. The CDR3 consists of 15 residues. V was pared by 4 bases and J by 2 bases, with 5 bases of the junction left unmatched. Germline CDR1 MGHRA, CDR2 YSYEKL. The CDR3 loop is CASSPGTSPTDTQYF. CDR3 coding DNA: TGCGCCAGCAGCCCCGGGACTAGTCCCACAGATACGCAGTATTTT.

The chain couples TRBV18 to TRBJ1-1; tentative D call: TRBD1 (6 bases). CDR1 and CDR2 (germline): KGHSH, LQKENI. The CDR3 loop spans 15 amino acids. Trimming left V 0 bases short and J 1 base short, with 9 bases between. CDR3 DNA sequence: TGTGCCAGCTCACCACCGGGACACCCGAACACTGAAGCTTTCTTT. Protein: CASSPPGHPNTEAFF.

This clone was found a few times. This chain links TRBV13 with TRBJ1-3, with D possibly matching TRBD1 (5 bases). The CDR3 sequence is 15 residues long. From germline, CDR1 is PRHDT and CDR2 FYEKMQ (reference sequence). Trimming shortened V by 0 bases and J by 4 bases, and 10 bases separated the two germline ends. The CDR3 loop reads CASSLGQGRGNTIYF. The CDR3 DNA follows: TGTGCCAGCAGCTTAGGTCAGGGTCGCGGAAACACCATATATTTT.

V gene TRBV7-2 combines with J gene TRBJ1-1; D might be TRBD1 (5 bases). The CDR3 sequence is 13 residues long. Germline-derived CDR1 and CDR2 are SGHTA and FQGNSA. Trimming pared 5 bases from V and 1 base from J, leaving 8 bases between. The CDR3, as DNA: TGTGCCAGCAGCAATAGGGGGAACACTGAAGCTTTCTTT. Its translation is CASSNRGNTEAFF.

The V gene is TRBV27, the J gene TRBJ2-7; either TRBD1 or TRBD2 may fit D (10 bases each). V gave up 5 bases and J gave up 3 bases, with 32 bases separating them. Per the germline V gene, CDR1 is MNHEY and CDR2 is SMNVEV (reference sequence). The CDR3 runs to 20 residues. For the CDR3, the DNA is TGTGCCAGCAGTCCGGGACAGGGGTTTTTTCCTAGCGGGGGAGTCTACGAGCAGTACTTC. This codes for CASSPGQGFFPSGGVYEQYF.

The chain couples TRBV6-1 to TRBJ1-4; 9 bases are a match to TRBD1. The length of the CDR3 is 14 residues. After removal of 6 bases from V and 7 bases from J, the junction contained 6 bases not matched to a gene. Germline CDR1 MNHNS, CDR2 SASEGT. The CDR3 spells CASSRGTGSEKLFF. CDR3 DNA: TGTGCCAGCAGCCGAGGGACAGGGAGTGAAAAACTGTTTTTT.

The rearrangement uses TRBV18 and TRBJ2-3, with D possibly TRBD2 on 6 matching bases. CDR3 length equals 15 residues. Germline V CDR1 and CDR2: KGHSH, LQKENI. V dropped 5 bases and J dropped 3 bases, with 15 bases sitting between them. The CDR3 spells CASSERAVRTDTQYF. CDR3 nucleotide sequence: TGTGCCAGCTCAGAGCGGGCAGTCAGAACAGATACGCAGTATTTT.

V and J are TRBV27 and TRBJ1-6, with unresolved D. The CDR3 sequence is 15 residues long. Germline loops: CDR1 MNHEY, CDR2 SMNVEV (reference sequence). V lost 8 bases to trimming and J lost 7 bases, with 18 bases between them. The CDR3 nucleotides read TGTGCCAGCCGACACCCTTCCCTCCCCAATTCACCCCTCCACTTT. Translation gives CASRHPSLPNSPLHF.

The chain recombines TRBV11-3 with TRBJ2-1, with 8 bases fitting TRBD2. The CDR3 is made up of 15 amino acids. Per germline, CDR1 SGHNT and CDR2 YENEEA. The trim removed 3 bases at V and 5 bases at J, leaving 6 bases unmatched. The CDR3 spells CASSFDGRANNEQFF. The CDR3 DNA reads TGTGCCAGCAGCTTCGACGGGAGGGCAAACAATGAGCAGTTCTTC.

V usage is TRBV14 and J usage is TRBJ2-2; 7 bases are a match to TRBD1. The CDR3 extends over 17 amino acids. In germline, CDR1 is SGHDN, CDR2 FVKESK. The ends lost 3 bases at V and 1 base at J; junction bases unmatched: 8. The CDR3 coding sequence is TGTGCCAGCAGCCAGAGGGCCGGGACAGTGAACACCGGGGAGCTGTTTTTT. Translation gives CASSQRAGTVNTGELFF.

This chain joins TRBV19 and TRBJ1-6; 7 bases agree with TRBD1. J lost 10 bases, V lost 7 bases, and 13 bases had no gene match. The V gene's germline CDR1 is LNHDA and CDR2 SQIVND (reference sequence). This CDR3 has 15 residues. CDR3 residues: CASTVKGTDFSPLHF. In DNA form, the CDR3 reads TGTGCCAGTACCGTAAAGGGGACAGACTTCTCACCCCTCCACTTT.

J is TRBJ1-2 and V is TRBV19; D unresolved. The V gene lost 1 base and the J gene lost 4 bases, with 7 bases spanning the gap. This CDR3 is built from 13 residues. Per the germline V gene, CDR1 is LNHDA and CDR2 is SQIVND (reference sequence). The CDR3 spells CASSIGPGYGYTF. CDR3 nucleotides: TGTGCCAGTAGTATAGGTCCCGGCTATGGCTACACCTTC.